These T cell receptor beta chains were read from a single sample in a study of blood T cells in healthy people across ages. MiXCR was run by TCRdb on the 5' RACE reads, yielding one entry per CDR3 protein. The sample has 450,000 to 700,000 distinct CDR3 sequences, roughly 28% seen once. The material sequenced was blood. These receptors were taken from a woman in her 70s in good health. The CDR3 runs from the conserved cysteine through the conserved F or W. D genes are given only for firm matches. Part of the rows lack a size; the others show once, few, many or a class for expanded clones.

v_call	d_call	j_call	clone_size	cdr3_aa	cdr3_nt
TRBV25-1	NA	TRBJ2-7	few	CASSELGGDSYEQYF	TGTGCCAGCAGTGAACTAGGAGGGGACTCCTACGAGCAGTACTTC
TRBV28	NA	TRBJ2-5	many	CASSFNSQETQYF	TGTGCCAGCAGTTTTAACAGCCAAGAGACCCAGTACTTC
TRBV11-1	NA	TRBJ1-2	NA	CASSHRAGGYTF	TGTGCCAGCAGCCACAGGGCTGGTGGCTACACCTTC
TRBV2	NA	TRBJ1-5	NA	CASKAPGAINQPQHF	TGTGCCAGCAAGGCCCCGGGGGCCATCAATCAGCCCCAGCATTTT
TRBV7-8	NA	TRBJ2-7	NA	CAGGLLPYEQYF	TGTGCCGGGGGACTCCTACCCTACGAGCAGTACTTC
TRBV3-1	NA	TRBJ2-5	NA	CASSQPAGGTETQYF	TGTGCCAGCAGCCAGCCCGCAGGGGGGACAGAGACCCAGTACTTC
TRBV6-1	NA	TRBJ2-1	NA	CASRLGFYNEQFF	TGTGCCAGCAGGTTGGGGTTCTACAATGAGCAGTTCTTC
TRBV27	TRBD1	TRBJ1-2	NA	CASSFHSTGEGYTF	TGTGCCAGCAGTTTCCATTCAACAGGGGAGGGCTACACCTTC
TRBV24-1	NA	TRBJ1-2	many	CATSDSYRVGYTF	TGTGCCACCAGTGATTCCTACAGGGTCGGCTACACCTTC
TRBV15	TRBD2	TRBJ2-1	NA	CATSRDLSGGAKRSYNEQFF	TGTGCCACCAGCAGAGATCTTAGCGGGGGGGCTAAAAGGTCCTACAATGAGCAGTTCTTC
TRBV6-1	NA	TRBJ1-2	NA	CASSENQGLYGYTF	TGTGCCAGCAGTGAAAACCAGGGGCTCTATGGCTACACCTTC
TRBV9	NA	TRBJ1-6	NA	CASSAQPRTANNSPLHF	TGTGCCAGCAGCGCCCAACCCCGGACAGCGAATAATTCACCCCTCCACTTT
TRBV5-1	NA	TRBJ2-1	few	CASSHDRNEQFF	TGCGCCAGCAGCCACGACAGAAATGAGCAGTTCTTC
TRBV7-2	NA	TRBJ2-5	many	CASSPRIQETQYF	TGTGCCAGCAGCCCCCGGATTCAAGAGACCCAGTACTTC
TRBV9	NA	TRBJ1-1	NA	CASSERGGGTEAFF	TGTGCCAGCAGCGAACGGGGAGGGGGCACTGAAGCTTTCTTT
TRBV6-1	TRBD1	TRBJ1-2	NA	CASRGQGPGYTF	TGTGCCAGCAGGGGACAGGGGCCGGGCTACACCTTC
TRBV4-3	TRBD2	TRBJ2-1	NA	CASSPERAGGFNEQFF	TGCGCCAGCAGCCCGGAGCGAGCGGGGGGGTTTAATGAGCAGTTCTTC